Listed below are T cell receptor beta chains from one sample, sequenced in a study of cytomegalovirus exposure and HLA in healthy donors. Data came from immunoSEQ multiplex PCR; TCRdb stores just in-frame clones and leaves some out. The data contain more than 95,000 clones, around 15% of them seen just once; the ten biggest clones take up roughly 0.79%. The sample consisted of PBMCs. All receptors come from a female donor in good health and CMV-seronegative. CDR3s include the opening cysteine and the closing phenylalanine or tryptophan. Each record gives: D gene, J gene, V gene, clone size, CDR3 protein, CDR3 DNA. D genes are given only for firm matches. Rows may omit the clone size; those that give it use once, few, many or a size class.

- | TRBJ2-7 | TRBV28 | few | CASRRDGVDEQYF | TGTGCCAGCAGGCGGGACGGAGTGGACGAGCAGTACTTC
- | TRBJ2-5 | TRBV6-5 | few | CASSGRDLVWETQYF | TGTGCCAGCAGTGGCCGGGATCTCGTTTGGGAGACCCAGTACTTC
- | TRBJ2-1 | TRBV6-1 | - | CASSEDTRPIGQFF | TGTGCCAGCAGTGAGGACACAAGGCCAATAGGGCAGTTCTTC
TRBD1 | TRBJ2-1 | TRBV6-5 | - | CASSKDRVQFF | TGTGCCAGCAGTAAAGACAGGGTGCAGTTCTTC
TRBD1 | TRBJ1-2 | TRBV4-1 | - | CASRTPGQGTGGYTF | TGCGCCAGCAGAACCCCGGGACAGGGGACGGGTGGCTACACCTTC
- | TRBJ2-1 | TRBV6-1 | few | CASSEDGRVYNEQFF | TGTGCCAGCAGTGAAGACGGGAGAGTCTACAATGAGCAGTTCTTC
- | TRBJ2-2 | TRBV2 | - | CASTGLINTGELFF | TGTGCCAGTACTGGACTCATAAACACCGGGGAGCTGTTTTTT
TRBD1 | TRBJ1-2 | TRBV6-6 | few | CASSTRTGAYSYGYTF | TGTGCCAGCAGTACCCGGACAGGGGCTTATAGCTATGGCTACACCTTC
TRBD2 | TRBJ2-1 | TRBV19 | - | CASSIDFSGGNNEQFF | TGTGCCAGTAGTATAGATTTTAGCGGGGGAAACAATGAGCAGTTCTTC
- | TRBJ2-2 | TRBV27 | few | CASSLDYSAGELFF | TGTGCCAGCAGTCTTGACTACTCCGCGGGGGAGCTGTTTTTT
TRBD1 | TRBJ1-1 | TRBV20-1 | few | CRGQMNTEAFF | TGCAGGGGACAGATGAACACTGAAGCTTTCTTT
- | TRBJ2-2 | TRBV7-9 | - | CASSLPTGTANTGELFF | TGTGCCAGCAGCTTACCGACAGGCACCGCGAACACCGGGGAGCTGTTTTTT
- | TRBJ2-3 | TRBV6-6 | - | CASSLTSTDTQYF | TGTGCCAGCAGTTTGACTAGCACAGATACGCAGTATTTT
- | TRBJ2-3 | TRBV10-1 | few | CASSDVIRDTQYF | TGCGCCAGCAGTGATGTGATTCGGGATACGCAGTATTTT
- | TRBJ2-1 | TRBV4-1 | - | CASSQDGERRSYNEQFF | TGCGCCAGCAGCCAAGATGGGGAGCGACGGTCCTACAATGAGCAGTTCTTC
- | TRBJ2-7 | TRBV30 | - | CAWITGYEQYF | TGTGCCTGGATTACAGGCTACGAGCAGTACTTC
- | TRBJ1-1 | TRBV7-9 | few | CASTWAGTEAFF | TGTGCCAGCACCTGGGCGGGCACTGAAGCTTTCTTT
TRBD1 | TRBJ1-1 | TRBV5-1 | - | CASSGTGVGTEAFF | TGCGCCAGCAGCGGAACAGGGGTAGGGACTGAAGCTTTCTTT
TRBD2 | TRBJ2-5 | TRBV7-6 | few | CASSFGAGGQETQYF | TGTGCCAGCAGCTTTGGAGCGGGGGGGCAGGAGACCCAGTACTTC
TRBD2 | TRBJ2-5 | TRBV5-4 | few | CASRRILAGVDLQETQYF | TGTGCCAGCAGGCGAATACTAGCGGGAGTGGACTTACAAGAGACCCAGTACTTC